This is a list of T cell receptor beta chains from one sample in a study of T cell responses to AZD1222 COVID-19 vaccine. Clones were read by immunoSEQ multiplex PCR, and TCRdb kept only the in-frame ones, dropping some. The sample includes 95,000 to 110,000 clones, about 90% of them seen just once. Sequencing used peripheral blood, obtained on day 0 of AZD1222 vaccination. The source is an adult in good health. Each CDR3 is given with its conserved first and last residue. The D gene is left open where the match is weak. Clone size is shown for a subset of rows, as once, few, many or a class of expanded clone.

size	D	V	J	CDR3	DNA
.	.	TRBV7-9	TRBJ2-7	CASGSFYYEQYF	TGTGCCAGTGGGTCTTTTTATTACGAGCAGTACTTC
.	TRBD2	TRBV5-5	TRBJ2-7	CASSLLGDYSSYEQYF	TGTGCCAGCAGCTTGCTTGGGGACTACAGCTCCTACGAGCAGTACTTC
.	.	TRBV13	TRBJ2-3	CASSLEDTQYF	TGTGCCAGCAGCTTAGAAGATACGCAGTATTTT
.	.	TRBV6-2/TRBV6-3	TRBJ2-7	CASSDLQPQYF	TGTGCCAGCAGTGACCTGCAACCGCAGTACTTC
once	TRBD1	TRBV6-6	TRBJ2-7	CASSYSWGQSYEQYF	TGTGCCAGCAGTTACTCGTGGGGACAGAGCTACGAGCAGTACTTC
.	TRBD1	TRBV3-1/TRBV3-2	TRBJ2-7	CASSQGQGEQYF	TGTGCCAGCAGCCAAGGACAGGGCGAGCAGTACTTC
.	.	TRBV3-1/TRBV3-2	TRBJ1-5	CASSHNPKVQPQHF	TGTGCCAGCAGCCACAATCCTAAGGTTCAGCCCCAGCATTTT
.	.	TRBV12-3/TRBV12-4	TRBJ1-2	CASSLQGGFGYTF	TGTGCCAGCAGTTTACAGGGAGGGTTTGGCTACACCTTC
.	.	TRBV6-6	TRBJ1-5	CASNLGGVYSNQPQHF	TGTGCCAGCAACCTAGGGGGGGTTTATAGCAATCAGCCCCAGCATTTT
.	TRBD2	TRBV7-8	TRBJ2-1	CASSRKIGGGPYNEQFF	TGTGCCAGCAGTCGCAAGATCGGCGGGGGACCATACAATGAGCAGTTCTTC
once	.	TRBV30	TRBJ2-2	CAWATGNTGELFF	TGTGCCTGGGCGACAGGGAACACCGGGGAGCTGTTTTTT
once	.	TRBV7-2	TRBJ2-7	CASSSSSSYEQYF	TGTGCCAGCAGCTCTAGTAGCTCCTACGAGCAGTACTTC
.	TRBD1	TRBV7-9	TRBJ2-7	CASSSPGQNYEQYF	TGTGCCAGCAGCTCCCCGGGACAGAACTACGAGCAGTACTTC
.	.	TRBV30	TRBJ2-1	CAWSVRAGRSYNEQFF	TGTGCCTGGAGTGTACGAGCGGGCCGCTCCTACAATGAGCAGTTCTTC
.	TRBD1	TRBV30	TRBJ1-2	CAWSGRDRGLNYGYTF	TGTGCCTGGAGCGGCCGGGACAGGGGGCTCAACTATGGCTACACCTTC
.	.	TRBV6-2/TRBV6-3	TRBJ1-4	CASSYRQADEKLFF	TGTGCCAGCAGTTACCGGCAGGCCGACGAAAAACTGTTTTTT
.	.	TRBV7-9	TRBJ2-3	CASSLVAGALDTQYF	TGTGCCAGCAGCTTAGTGGCAGGGGCACTCGATACGCAGTATTTT
.	.	TRBV7-2	TRBJ1-4	CASSLTSRSRINEKLFF	TGTGCCAGCAGCTTAACTTCGAGATCACGGATTAATGAAAAACTGTTTTTT
.	.	TRBV5-3	TRBJ1-2	CASFLGGSYGYTF	TGTGCCAGTTTCTTAGGGGGAAGCTATGGCTACACCTTC
.	.	TRBV4-3	TRBJ2-2	CASSQEADTTGELFF	TGCGCCAGCAGCCAAGAGGCCGATACCACCGGGGAGCTGTTTTTT
.	.	TRBV9	TRBJ2-1	CASSPSYNEQFF	TGTGCCAGCAGCCCATCCTACAATGAGCAGTTCTTC
.	.	TRBV30	TRBJ1-1	CAWSRQANTEAFF	TGTGCCTGGAGTCGGCAGGCGAACACTGAAGCTTTCTTT
.	.	TRBV10-2	TRBJ2-3	CATAGRGITDTQYF	TGCGCCACCGCTGGGAGGGGGATCACAGATACGCAGTATTTT
.	.	TRBV15	TRBJ2-1	CATGPTRSSSSYNEQFF	TGTGCCACGGGACCGACCCGATCTTCAAGCTCCTACAATGAGCAGTTCTTC
.	.	TRBV9	TRBJ2-1	CASSVSLKDEQFF	TGTGCCAGCAGCGTCTCACTGAAGGATGAGCAGTTCTTC
.	.	TRBV13	TRBJ2-1	CASSLTLSSEQFF	TGTGCCAGCAGCTTAACCCTTTCGAGTGAGCAGTTCTTC
.	TRBD1	TRBV27	TRBJ1-2	CASSLSYKIRQGLALVDYGYTF	TGTGCCAGCAGTTTATCGTACAAAATTCGACAGGGGTTGGCCCTTGTAGACTATGGCTACACCTTC
once	.	TRBV3-1/TRBV3-2	TRBJ2-7	CASSQGTYEQYF	TGTGCCAGCAGCCAAGGTACCTACGAGCAGTACTTC
.	.	TRBV28	TRBJ2-1	CASSLGTYSSYNEQFF	TGTGCCAGCAGTTTGGGGACCTATAGCTCCTACAATGAGCAGTTCTTC
.	.	TRBV27	TRBJ1-6	CATRRTYNSPLHF	TGTGCCACCAGACGGACGTATAATTCACCCCTCCACTTT
.	.	TRBV7-2	TRBJ2-7	CASSQPGGWQYF	TGTGCCAGCAGCCAGCCTGGGGGGTGGCAGTACTTC
.	.	TRBV28	TRBJ1-6	CASSLPTAYNSPLHF	TGTGCCAGCAGTTTACCCACCGCCTATAATTCACCCCTCCACTTT
.	TRBD1	TRBV19	TRBJ1-4	CASSRDRQGSEKLFF	TGTGCCAGTAGTAGAGATCGACAGGGATCTGAAAAACTGTTTTTT
.	TRBD1	TRBV4-2	TRBJ2-7	CASSLSPGQGNYEQYF	TGTGCCAGCAGCCTGTCGCCGGGACAGGGCAACTACGAGCAGTACTTC
few	.	TRBV10-3	TRBJ2-2	CAISPLGAVSTGELFF	TGTGCCATCAGTCCCTTGGGGGCGGTCAGCACCGGGGAGCTGTTTTTT
.	TRBD2	TRBV28	TRBJ2-7	CASQGGKYEQYF	TGTGCCAGTCAGGGAGGGAAATACGAGCAGTACTTC
.	.	TRBV6-1	TRBJ1-6	CASSEGSSYNSPLHF	TGTGCCAGCAGTGAAGGGTCCTCCTATAATTCACCCCTCCACTTT
few	TRBD1	TRBV7-8	TRBJ1-2	CASSAGQGIYGYTF	TGTGCCAGCAGCGCCGGACAGGGAATCTATGGCTACACCTTC
.	.	TRBV5-1	TRBJ1-1	CASSFQGLVSTEAFF	TGCGCCAGCAGCTTCCAGGGGCTCGTTAGCACTGAAGCTTTCTTT
.	.	TRBV6-4	TRBJ1-1	CASRETGQLGNTEAFF	TGTGCCAGCAGGGAGACAGGCCAATTAGGGAACACTGAAGCTTTCTTT
.	.	TRBV5-1	TRBJ1-1	CASRTVLGTEAFF	TGCGCCAGCAGAACAGTACTGGGTACTGAAGCTTTCTTT
few	.	TRBV2	TRBJ1-4	CASSDAAENEKLFF	TGTGCCAGCAGTGACGCCGCGGAGAATGAAAAACTGTTTTTT
.	.	TRBV14	TRBJ2-2	CASSHQYSTGELFF	TGTGCCAGCAGCCACCAGTACAGCACCGGGGAGCTGTTTTTT
.	.	TRBV6-4	TRBJ2-6	CASSPIPGHPTGANVLTF	TGTGCCAGCAGCCCAATCCCGGGACACCCGACTGGGGCCAACGTCCTGACTTTC
.	.	TRBV19	TRBJ2-7	CASTPGTNLYEQYF	TGTGCCAGTACCCCCGGGACAAATCTCTACGAGCAGTACTTC
once	TRBD1	TRBV28	TRBJ1-5	CASSPVGAGGADQPQHF	TGTGCCAGCAGCCCAGTAGGGGCAGGGGGCGCGGATCAGCCCCAGCATTTT
.	.	TRBV9	TRBJ2-5	CASSPGGKETQYF	TGTGCCAGCAGTCCCGGGGGCAAAGAGACCCAGTACTTC
.	.	TRBV7-6	TRBJ2-7	CASSSMDGSYEQYF	TGTGCCAGCAGCTCGATGGACGGATCCTACGAGCAGTACTTC